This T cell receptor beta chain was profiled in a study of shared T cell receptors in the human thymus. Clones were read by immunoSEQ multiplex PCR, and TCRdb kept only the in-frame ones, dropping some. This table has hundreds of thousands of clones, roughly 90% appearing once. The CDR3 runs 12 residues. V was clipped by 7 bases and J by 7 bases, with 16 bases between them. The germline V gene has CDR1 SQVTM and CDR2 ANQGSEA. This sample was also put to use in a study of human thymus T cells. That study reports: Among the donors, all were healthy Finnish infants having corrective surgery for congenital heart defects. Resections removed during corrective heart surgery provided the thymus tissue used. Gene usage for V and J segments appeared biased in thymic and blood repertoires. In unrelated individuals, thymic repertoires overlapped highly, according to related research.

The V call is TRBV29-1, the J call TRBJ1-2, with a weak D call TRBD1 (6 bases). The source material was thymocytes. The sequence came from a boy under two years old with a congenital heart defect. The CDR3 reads CSANQGLRGYTF. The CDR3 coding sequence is TGCAGCGCGAACCAGGGGCTTCGTGGCTACACCTTC.